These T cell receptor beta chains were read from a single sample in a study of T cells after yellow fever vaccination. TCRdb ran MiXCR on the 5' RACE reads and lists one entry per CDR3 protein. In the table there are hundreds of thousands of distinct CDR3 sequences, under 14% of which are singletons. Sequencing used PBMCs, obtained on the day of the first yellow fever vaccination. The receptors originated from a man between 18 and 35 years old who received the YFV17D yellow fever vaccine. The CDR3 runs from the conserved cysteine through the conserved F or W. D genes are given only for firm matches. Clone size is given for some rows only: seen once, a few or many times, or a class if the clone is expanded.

CDR3 protein: CASRFTGAQNYGYTF
CDR3 DNA: TGTGCCAGCAGATTTACAGGGGCCCAGAACTATGGCTACACCTTC
J gene: TRBJ1-2
D gene: TRBD1
CDR3 length: 15
V gene: TRBV12-3/TRBV12-4
clone size: few

CDR3 protein: CASSHRGSTYEQYF
CDR3 DNA: TGTGCCAGCAGCCATCGGGGATCAACCTACGAGCAGTACTTC
J gene: TRBJ2-7
D gene: .
CDR3 length: 14
V gene: TRBV4-2
clone size: .

CDR3 protein: CSAGTGAYEQYF
CDR3 DNA: TGCAGTGCGGGGACAGGGGCCTACGAGCAGTACTTC
J gene: TRBJ2-7
D gene: TRBD1
CDR3 length: 12
V gene: TRBV20-1
clone size: .

CDR3 protein: CASSLYGGEETQYF
CDR3 DNA: TGTGCCAGCAGCTTATATGGGGGGGAAGAGACCCAGTACTTC
J gene: TRBJ2-5
D gene: TRBD2
CDR3 length: 14
V gene: TRBV7-2
clone size: few

CDR3 protein: CASSSGQGWQETQYF
CDR3 DNA: TGTGCTAGCAGCTCTGGACAGGGGTGGCAAGAGACCCAGTACTTC
J gene: TRBJ2-5
D gene: TRBD1
CDR3 length: 15
V gene: TRBV7-7
clone size: .

CDR3 protein: CASSLARDQRNTEAFF
CDR3 DNA: TGTGCCAGCAGCTTAGCTCGGGACCAAAGGAACACTGAAGCTTTCTTT
J gene: TRBJ1-1
D gene: .
CDR3 length: 16
V gene: TRBV7-9
clone size: many

CDR3 protein: CASGLHEAETQYF
CDR3 DNA: TGTGCCAGCGGGTTGCACGAAGCAGAGACCCAGTACTTC
J gene: TRBJ2-5
D gene: .
CDR3 length: 13
V gene: TRBV6-2/TRBV6-3
clone size: few

CDR3 protein: CASSSKVGPSEKLFF
CDR3 DNA: TGTGCCAGCAGCTCCAAAGTCGGCCCTTCTGAAAAACTGTTTTTT
J gene: TRBJ1-4
D gene: .
CDR3 length: 15
V gene: TRBV7-9
clone size: .

CDR3 protein: CASSPRASGGWFLETQYF
CDR3 DNA: TGTGCCAGCAGCCCAAGGGCTAGCGGGGGATGGTTCCTTGAGACCCAGTACTTC
J gene: TRBJ2-5
D gene: TRBD2
CDR3 length: 18
V gene: TRBV11-2
clone size: many

CDR3 protein: CASSDRSGSNQPQHF
CDR3 DNA: TGTGCCAGTAGCGACCGAAGCGGAAGTAATCAGCCCCAGCATTTT
J gene: TRBJ1-5
D gene: .
CDR3 length: 15
V gene: TRBV19
clone size: few

CDR3 protein: CASSGGGFKQFF
CDR3 DNA: TGTGCCAGCAGCGGGGGGGGCTTTAAGCAGTTCTTC
J gene: TRBJ2-1
D gene: .
CDR3 length: 12
V gene: TRBV11-3
clone size: .

CDR3 protein: CASSFTGHGYTF
CDR3 DNA: TGTGCCAGCAGCTTTACAGGGCATGGCTACACCTTC
J gene: TRBJ1-2
D gene: .
CDR3 length: 12
V gene: TRBV11-2
clone size: few

CDR3 protein: CASSHRDSFYEQYF
CDR3 DNA: TGCGCCAGCAGCCATCGGGACAGCTTTTACGAGCAGTACTTC
J gene: TRBJ2-7
D gene: TRBD1
CDR3 length: 14
V gene: TRBV4-1
clone size: many

CDR3 protein: CASSLTENVNEQFF
CDR3 DNA: TGCGCCAGCAGTCTCACAGAAAATGTGAATGAGCAGTTCTTC
J gene: TRBJ2-1
D gene: .
CDR3 length: 14
V gene: TRBV10-2
clone size: few

CDR3 protein: CASGRYDEQYF
CDR3 DNA: TGTGCCAGCGGAAGGTACGACGAGCAGTACTTC
J gene: TRBJ2-7
D gene: .
CDR3 length: 11
V gene: TRBV6-5
clone size: many

CDR3 protein: CSVDLGRGGTGELFF
CDR3 DNA: TGCAGCGTTGACCTGGGCAGGGGAGGGACCGGGGAGCTGTTTTTT
J gene: TRBJ2-2
D gene: .
CDR3 length: 15
V gene: TRBV29-1
clone size: few

CDR3 protein: CASSQPGGSPLHF
CDR3 DNA: TGCGCCAGCAGCCAACCGGGGGGATCACCCCTCCACTTT
J gene: TRBJ1-6
D gene: .
CDR3 length: 13
V gene: TRBV4-3
clone size: .

CDR3 protein: CASSLGSGGIYNEQFF
CDR3 DNA: TGTGCCAGCAGCTTAGGTAGCGGGGGGATCTACAATGAGCAGTTCTTC
J gene: TRBJ2-1
D gene: TRBD2
CDR3 length: 16
V gene: TRBV7-6
clone size: .

CDR3 protein: CASSSAGSGNYEQYF
CDR3 DNA: TGCGCCAGCAGCTCCGCGGGTAGCGGGAACTACGAGCAGTACTTC
J gene: TRBJ2-7
D gene: TRBD2
CDR3 length: 15
V gene: TRBV5-1
clone size: .

CDR3 protein: CATSEEDRGSRNTEAFF
CDR3 DNA: TGTGCCACCAGTGAGGAAGACAGGGGTAGCAGGAACACTGAAGCTTTCTTT
J gene: TRBJ1-1
D gene: TRBD1
CDR3 length: 17
V gene: TRBV24-1
clone size: few

CDR3 protein: CASSPGEKFNNEQFF
CDR3 DNA: TGTGCCAGCTCACCAGGTGAGAAGTTTAACAATGAGCAGTTCTTC
J gene: TRBJ2-1
D gene: .
CDR3 length: 15
V gene: TRBV18
clone size: .

CDR3 protein: CSGLQGAQDTQYF
CDR3 DNA: TGCAGTGGTTTACAGGGGGCACAAGATACGCAGTATTTT
J gene: TRBJ2-3
D gene: TRBD1
CDR3 length: 13
V gene: TRBV20-1
clone size: .

CDR3 protein: CASSPGAVNTEAFF
CDR3 DNA: TGTGCCAGCAGTCCGGGGGCGGTGAACACTGAAGCTTTCTTT
J gene: TRBJ1-1
D gene: .
CDR3 length: 14
V gene: TRBV12-3/TRBV12-4
clone size: .

CDR3 protein: CASSPQAFSYNEQFF
CDR3 DNA: TGTGCCAGCAGTCCCCAGGCGTTCAGCTACAATGAGCAGTTCTTC
J gene: TRBJ2-1
D gene: .
CDR3 length: 15
V gene: TRBV6-2/TRBV6-3
clone size: .

CDR3 protein: CATTLSSGGYEQYF
CDR3 DNA: TGTGCCACCACGCTCTCTTCAGGGGGCTACGAGCAGTACTTC
J gene: TRBJ2-7
D gene: TRBD1
CDR3 length: 14
V gene: TRBV19
clone size: .

CDR3 protein: CASSYSHPMSSYEQYF
CDR3 DNA: TGTGCCAGCAGTTACTCCCACCCAATGAGCTCCTACGAGCAGTACTTC
J gene: TRBJ2-7
D gene: .
CDR3 length: 16
V gene: TRBV6-5
clone size: many

CDR3 protein: CASSSGGSDTEAFF
CDR3 DNA: TGTGCCAGCAGTTCAGGGGGGTCGGACACTGAAGCTTTCTTT
J gene: TRBJ1-1
D gene: TRBD1
CDR3 length: 14
V gene: TRBV6-2/TRBV6-3
clone size: few

CDR3 protein: CASSRGQRDSPLHF
CDR3 DNA: TGTGCCAGCAGCCGGGGACAGAGGGATTCACCCCTCCACTTT
J gene: TRBJ1-6
D gene: TRBD1
CDR3 length: 14
V gene: TRBV5-6
clone size: .

CDR3 protein: CASRIAGTGLYEQYF
CDR3 DNA: TGTGCCAGCAGGATCGCCGGGACAGGCCTTTACGAGCAGTACTTC
J gene: TRBJ2-7
D gene: TRBD1
CDR3 length: 15
V gene: TRBV27
clone size: .

CDR3 protein: CASSPATSGGGETQYF
CDR3 DNA: TGTGCCAGCAGCCCGGCGACTAGCGGTGGTGGGGAGACCCAGTACTTC
J gene: TRBJ2-5
D gene: TRBD2
CDR3 length: 16
V gene: TRBV7-9
clone size: .

CDR3 protein: CASSLSGETQYF
CDR3 DNA: TGTGCCAGCAGCTTAAGCGGAGAGACCCAGTACTTC
J gene: TRBJ2-5
D gene: .
CDR3 length: 12
V gene: TRBV7-6
clone size: many

CDR3 protein: CASSAGTGDGYTF
CDR3 DNA: TGCGCCAGCAGCGCCGGGACAGGGGATGGCTACACCTTC
J gene: TRBJ1-2
D gene: TRBD1
CDR3 length: 13
V gene: TRBV5-1
clone size: few

CDR3 protein: CASSLRGTGGHTIYF
CDR3 DNA: TGTGCCAGCAGCTTAAGAGGCACGGGAGGTCACACCATATATTTT
J gene: TRBJ1-3
D gene: .
CDR3 length: 15
V gene: TRBV7-2
clone size: many

CDR3 protein: CASTDSSETQYF
CDR3 DNA: TGTGCCAGCACCGACTCTTCGGAGACCCAGTACTTC
J gene: TRBJ2-5
D gene: .
CDR3 length: 12
V gene: TRBV12-3/TRBV12-4
clone size: few

CDR3 protein: CSASAGELFF
CDR3 DNA: TGCAGTGCTAGTGCCGGGGAGCTGTTTTTT
J gene: TRBJ2-2
D gene: .
CDR3 length: 10
V gene: TRBV20-1
clone size: few

CDR3 protein: CASSFEAGPNEKLFF
CDR3 DNA: TGTGCCAGCAGCTTCGAGGCAGGGCCTAATGAAAAACTGTTTTTT
J gene: TRBJ1-4
D gene: .
CDR3 length: 15
V gene: TRBV27
clone size: .

CDR3 protein: CASSSDKDPNTEAFF
CDR3 DNA: TGTGCCAGCAGCTCCGACAAGGACCCGAACACTGAAGCTTTCTTT
J gene: TRBJ1-1
D gene: .
CDR3 length: 15
V gene: TRBV5-6
clone size: few

CDR3 protein: CASYSLGQSYGYTF
CDR3 DNA: TGTGCCAGCTACAGCTTGGGACAGTCCTATGGCTACACCTTC
J gene: TRBJ1-2
D gene: TRBD1
CDR3 length: 14
V gene: TRBV5-4
clone size: few

CDR3 protein: CASTGSMVQPQHF
CDR3 DNA: TGTGCCAGTACTGGTTCTATGGTTCAGCCCCAGCATTTT
J gene: TRBJ1-5
D gene: .
CDR3 length: 13
V gene: TRBV19
clone size: many

CDR3 protein: CAWKIRELLLDTQYF
CDR3 DNA: TGTGCCTGGAAGATCAGGGAGCTACTTCTAGATACGCAGTATTTT
J gene: TRBJ2-3
D gene: .
CDR3 length: 15
V gene: TRBV30
clone size: .